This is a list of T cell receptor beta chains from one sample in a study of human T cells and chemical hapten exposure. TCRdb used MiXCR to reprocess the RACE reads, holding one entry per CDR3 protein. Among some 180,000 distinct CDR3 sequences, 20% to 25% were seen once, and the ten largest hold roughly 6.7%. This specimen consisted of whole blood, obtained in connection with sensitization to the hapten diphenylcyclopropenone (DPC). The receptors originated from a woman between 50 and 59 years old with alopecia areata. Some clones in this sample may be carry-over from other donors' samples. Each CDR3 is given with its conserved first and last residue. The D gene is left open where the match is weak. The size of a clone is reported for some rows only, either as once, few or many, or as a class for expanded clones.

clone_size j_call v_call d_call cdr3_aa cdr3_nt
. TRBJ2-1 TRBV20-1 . CSARDRVGVQQFF TGCAGTGCTAGAGATCGTGTGGGGGTACAACAGTTCTTC
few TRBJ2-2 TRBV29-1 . CSVAWSVDTGELFF TGCAGCGTTGCGTGGTCAGTGGACACCGGGGAGCTGTTTTTT
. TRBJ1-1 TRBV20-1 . CSAKGGAEAFF TGCAGTGCTAAAGGGGGTGCTGAAGCTTTCTTT
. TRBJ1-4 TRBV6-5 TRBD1 CASSSRTGGLFF TGTGCCAGCAGTTCCCGGACAGGAGGACTGTTTTTT
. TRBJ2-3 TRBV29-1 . CSVEVTDTQYF TGCAGCGTTGAAGTCACAGATACGCAGTATTTT
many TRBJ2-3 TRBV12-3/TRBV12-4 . CASSLNAGLTDTQYF TGTGCCAGCAGTCTAAATGCGGGACTCACAGATACGCAGTATTTT
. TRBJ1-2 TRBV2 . CASSEEIGGYGYTF TGTGCCAGCAGTGAAGAAATCGGTGGCTATGGCTACACCTTC
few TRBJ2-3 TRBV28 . CASSSPRGRTDTQYF TGTGCCAGCAGTTCCCCGCGGGGGCGGACAGATACGCAGTATTTT
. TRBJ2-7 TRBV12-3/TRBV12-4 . CASSLVRSYEQYF TGTGCCAGCAGTTTAGTGAGGAGCTACGAGCAGTACTTC
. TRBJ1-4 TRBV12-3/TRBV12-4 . CASSFKDGGLFF TGTGCCAGCAGTTTTAAGGACGGGGGGCTGTTTTTT
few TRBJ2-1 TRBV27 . CASKAGQTYNEQFF TGTGCCAGCAAGGCGGGACAGACCTACAATGAGCAGTTCTTC
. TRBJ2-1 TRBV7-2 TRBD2 CASSRLAGGNNEQFF TGTGCCAGCAGCCGGCTAGCGGGAGGTAACAATGAGCAGTTCTTC
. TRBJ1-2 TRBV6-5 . CASSYSGGPNYGYTF TGTGCCAGCAGTTACTCGGGGGGTCCTAACTATGGCTACACCTTC
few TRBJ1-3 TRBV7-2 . CASSLDGNTIYF TGTGCCAGCAGCTTAGATGGAAACACCATATATTTT
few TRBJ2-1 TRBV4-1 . CASSQGDSHYNEQFF TGCGCCAGCAGCCAAGGGGACTCCCACTACAATGAGCAGTTCTTC
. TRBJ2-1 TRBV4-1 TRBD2 CASSPGSGVHSYNEQFF TGTGCCAGCAGCCCGGGTAGCGGGGTTCACTCCTACAATGAGCAGTTCTTC
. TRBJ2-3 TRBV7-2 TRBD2 CASSRGLAGRAQYF TGTGCCAGCAGCCGGGGACTAGCGGGACGGGCGCAGTATTTT
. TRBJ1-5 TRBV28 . CASSGGNQPQHF TGTGCCAGCAGTGGGGGCAATCAGCCCCAGCATTTT
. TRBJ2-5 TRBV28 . CASSSPPAKEETQYF TGTGCCAGCAGTTCTCCGCCGGCAAAGGAAGAGACCCAGTACTTC
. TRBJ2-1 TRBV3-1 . CASSGDGGPEQFF TGTGCCAGCAGCGGGGATGGGGGACCTGAGCAGTTCTTC
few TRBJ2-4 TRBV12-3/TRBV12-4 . CASSFLENIQYF TGTGCCAGCAGTTTCTTAGAAAACATTCAGTACTTC
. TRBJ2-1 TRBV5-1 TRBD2 CASSLGLAGGPMYNEQFF TGCGCCAGCAGCTTGGGACTAGCGGGAGGGCCGATGTACAATGAGCAGTTCTTC
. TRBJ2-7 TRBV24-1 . CATSADGVAYEQYF TGTGCCACCAGTGCCGACGGGGTTGCCTACGAGCAGTACTTC
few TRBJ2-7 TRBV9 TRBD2 CASSVGPSGRAYEQYF TGTGCCAGCAGCGTAGGCCCAAGCGGGAGGGCCTACGAGCAGTACTTC
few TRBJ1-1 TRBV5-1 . CASSLYWNTEAFF TGCGCCAGCAGCTTGTACTGGAACACTGAAGCTTTCTTT
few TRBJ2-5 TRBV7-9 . CASRIDGTQETQYF TGTGCCAGCAGGATCGACGGAACCCAAGAGACCCAGTACTTC
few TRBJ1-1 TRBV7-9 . CASSSPPRDTTGRTEAFF TGTGCCAGCAGCTCCCCACCGAGGGATACAACAGGACGCACTGAAGCTTTCTTT
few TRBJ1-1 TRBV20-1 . CSAQKGGGNTEAFF TGCAGTGCCCAGAAGGGCGGGGGGAACACTGAAGCTTTCTTT
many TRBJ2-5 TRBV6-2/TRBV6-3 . CASSPLAEPQETQYF TGTGCCAGCAGTCCCTTAGCGGAGCCACAAGAGACCCAGTACTTC
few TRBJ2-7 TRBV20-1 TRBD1 CSATSWDRGRHEQYF TGCAGTGCCACCTCGTGGGACAGGGGGCGTCACGAGCAGTACTTC
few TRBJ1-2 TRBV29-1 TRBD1 CSVHNRDRVYGYTF TGCAGCGTTCACAACCGGGACAGGGTGTATGGCTACACCTTC
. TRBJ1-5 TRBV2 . CASHGEGLSNQPQHF TGTGCCAGCCATGGGGAGGGGTTGAGCAATCAGCCCCAGCATTTT
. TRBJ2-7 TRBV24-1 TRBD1 CATPPEPGQGTYEQYF TGTGCCACTCCCCCGGAACCGGGACAGGGAACCTACGAGCAGTACTTC
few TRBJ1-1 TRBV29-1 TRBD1 CSVQQGRTDTEAFF TGCAGCGTTCAACAGGGGCGGACAGACACTGAAGCTTTCTTT
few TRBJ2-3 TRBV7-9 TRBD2 CASTRSGGSDTQYF TGTGCCAGCACCCGAAGCGGGGGGAGCGATACGCAGTATTTT
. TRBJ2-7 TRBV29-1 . CSVVRGSDEQYF TGCAGCGTTGTCAGGGGTAGTGATGAGCAGTACTTC
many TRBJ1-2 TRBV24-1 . CATSDPPLRGYTF TGTGCCACCAGTGACCCACCTTTACGTGGCTACACCTTC
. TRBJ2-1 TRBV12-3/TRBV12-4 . CASSLALGAPQFF TGTGCCAGCAGTTTAGCGCTCGGGGCCCCCCAGTTCTTC
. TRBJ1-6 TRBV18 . CASSPKGSNSPLHF TGTGCCAGCTCACCAAAGGGATCTAATTCACCCCTCCACTTT
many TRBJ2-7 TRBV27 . CASSLYRAQSLGEQYF TGTGCCAGCAGTTTATATCGGGCTCAGTCTCTTGGGGAGCAGTACTTC
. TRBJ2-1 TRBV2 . CASMASRVGHEQFF TGTGCCAGCATGGCTAGCAGGGTAGGCCATGAGCAGTTCTTC
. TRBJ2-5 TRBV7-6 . CASSLSGTHFPTQETQYF TGTGCCAGCAGCCTATCCGGGACACACTTTCCTACTCAAGAGACCCAGTACTTC
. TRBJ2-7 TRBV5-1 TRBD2 CASRGTSGSPEQYF TGCGCCAGCAGAGGGACTAGCGGGAGCCCCGAGCAGTACTTC
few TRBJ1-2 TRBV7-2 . CASSPGISTNGYTF TGTGCCAGCAGCCCAGGGATTAGCACAAATGGCTACACCTTC
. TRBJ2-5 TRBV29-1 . CSGGLSQETQYF TGCAGCGGCGGACTCTCACAAGAGACCCAGTACTTC
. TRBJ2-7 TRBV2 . CASSGEGFEQYF TGTGCCAGCAGTGGTGAGGGGTTCGAGCAGTACTTC
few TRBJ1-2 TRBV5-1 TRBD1 CASSWDGQGQGYGYTF TGCGCCAGCAGCTGGGACGGACAGGGCCAAGGCTATGGCTACACCTTC
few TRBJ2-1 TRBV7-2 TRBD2 CASIPTSGGGEQFF TGTGCCAGCATCCCGACTAGCGGAGGTGGTGAGCAGTTCTTC
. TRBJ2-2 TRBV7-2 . CASSSMGHGTGELFF TGTGCCAGCAGTTCGATGGGACACGGCACCGGGGAGCTGTTTTTT
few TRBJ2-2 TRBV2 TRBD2 CASRRTSGMLGTGELFF TGTGCCAGCCGCCGCACTAGCGGGATGTTGGGCACCGGGGAGCTGTTTTTT
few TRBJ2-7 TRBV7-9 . CASSLGGGTYEQYF TGTGCCAGCAGCTTGGGAGGGGGCACATACGAGCAGTACTTC
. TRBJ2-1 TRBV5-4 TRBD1 CASSSRRQGDPEQFF TGTGCCAGCAGCTCCCGGAGACAGGGGGATCCCGAGCAGTTCTTC
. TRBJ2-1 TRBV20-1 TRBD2 CSARASGGYNEQFF TGCAGTGCTAGGGCTAGCGGGGGTTACAATGAGCAGTTCTTC
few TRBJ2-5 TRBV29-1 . CSVRPQETQYF TGCAGCGTTAGACCGCAAGAGACCCAGTACTTC
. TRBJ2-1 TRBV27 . CASGARGDNEQFF TGTGCCAGTGGGGCGCGGGGTGACAATGAGCAGTTCTTC
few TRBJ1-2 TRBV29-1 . CSVERGAEGYTF TGCAGCGTTGAGAGGGGGGCCGAAGGCTACACCTTC
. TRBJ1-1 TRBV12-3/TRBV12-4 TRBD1 CASSPGQGGMDTEAFF TGTGCCAGCAGTCCAGGACAGGGCGGAATGGATACTGAAGCTTTCTTT
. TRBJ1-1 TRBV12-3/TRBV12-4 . CASSLPPGSTEAFF TGTGCCAGCAGTTTGCCTCCAGGGAGCACTGAAGCTTTCTTT
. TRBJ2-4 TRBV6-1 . CASSELAIIQYF TGTGCCAGCAGTGAGCTCGCGATCATTCAGTACTTC